A single T cell receptor (beta chain) is shown here with its context. Germline V gene lookup returns CDR1 SGHNT and CDR2 YENEEA. The CDR3 is 15 residues long. V dropped 1 base and J dropped 5; count of bases not matched to a gene: 5. This entry belongs to a study of brain metastases from non-small cell lung cancer. Profiled with immunoSEQ multiplex PCR; TCRdb holds only in-frame clones, not every one. In the table there are thousands of clones, 80% to 90% of which are singletons. The receptor comes from a donor older than 35 with non-small cell lung cancer. This chain connects TRBV11-3 to TRBJ2-1, with TRBD2 identical over 7 bases. Material for sequencing was primary lung tumor tissue. As DNA, the CDR3 is TGTGCCAGCAGCTTAGCGTGGAGCGGGGACAATGAGCAGTTCTTC. This sequence encodes CASSLAWSGDNEQFF.